The T cell receptor (beta chain) described here comes from a study of vaccination and CD4 T cells after COVID-19. Study-level information: Blood was drawn a median around 72 days post second dose, range 14 to 241.

TCRdb fed the PCR reads into MiXCR, producing one record per CDR3 protein. The table includes tens of thousands of distinct CDR3 sequences, 45% to 65% detected once. This receptor was obtained from a human donor who had recovered from COVID-19. The sequences come from CD4+ T cells from blood, collected before SARS-CoV-2 vaccination.

The CDR3 spells CSATVNTGELFF. The DNA of the CDR3 is TGCAGTGCTACGGTTAACACCGGGGAGCTGTTTTTT. The rearrangement links TRBV20-1 to TRBJ2-2, with D uncertain. V dropped 4 bases and J dropped 2 bases, with 5 bases sitting between them. The germline V gene has CDR1 DFQATT and CDR2 SNEGSKA (reference sequence). There are 12 residues in the CDR3.